This T cell receptor (beta chain) was recorded in a study of blood T cell repertoires in COVID-19. On the study more broadly: The origin of the acute and convalescent COVID-19 samples was the United States, Italy and Spain. The analysed material was cDNA or gDNA that came from T cells, B-cell-depleted T cells, or PBMCs.

Trimming cost V 4 bases and J 6 bases; bases outside gene matches: 2. The CDR3 totals 13 residues. Looked up from germline, CDR1 is MNHEY and CDR2 is SMNVEV (reference sequence). Authors' analysis steps: Estimated nucleated cell counts came from reference gene primer amplification. The repertoire was sequenced with immunoSEQ multiplex PCR; TCRdb's copy has only in-frame clones and lacks some. That table furnishes V, J and clone size, whereas the DNA furnished D and trimming. The sample consists of 200,000 to 250,000 clones, about 88% of them appearing once. Sequencing input: peripheral blood. This TCR came from a woman in her thirties or forties who had recovered from COVID-19. The J gene is TRBJ2-1, the V gene TRBV27, with 8 bases that match TRBD2. CDR3 bases: TGTGCCAGCAGTTCGGCGGGAGGCAATGAGCAGTTCTTC. Residues: CASSSAGGNEQFF.